This T cell receptor (beta chain) was observed in a study of T cells in Graves' hyperthyroidism and ophthalmopathy. Study-wide results and caveats: Among clonotypes expanded in thyroid above 0.001, most were also found in blood. A model built on 13 V-J features separated ophthalmopathy from stable hyperthyroidism.

V gave up 4 bases and J gave up 0 bases, with 16 bases separating them. The CDR3 covers 17 residues. Per the germline V gene, CDR1 is ENHRY and CDR2 is SYGVKD. A word on this clonotype: The antigen remains unidentified.

Authors of the study amplified TCR beta CDR3 regions from RNA transcripts. HTBI primers were used for first-round RT-PCR of the TCR CDR3. Each CDR3 protein gets one entry after TCRdb re-called the multiplex PCR reads with MiXCR. This table has about 580,000 distinct CDR3 sequences, around 42% appearing once. The receptor's source is a woman aged 18-29 years with Graves' hyperthyroidism. Sequencing was performed on peripheral blood or thyroid tissue (not recorded which). The chain is built from TRBV10-3 and TRBJ1-5; possibly TRBD1 for D (5 bases). Here the CDR3 reads CAISARDDSYSNQPQHF. As DNA, the CDR3 is TGTGCCATCAGTGCTAGAGATGACAGTTATAGCAATCAGCCCCAGCATTTT.